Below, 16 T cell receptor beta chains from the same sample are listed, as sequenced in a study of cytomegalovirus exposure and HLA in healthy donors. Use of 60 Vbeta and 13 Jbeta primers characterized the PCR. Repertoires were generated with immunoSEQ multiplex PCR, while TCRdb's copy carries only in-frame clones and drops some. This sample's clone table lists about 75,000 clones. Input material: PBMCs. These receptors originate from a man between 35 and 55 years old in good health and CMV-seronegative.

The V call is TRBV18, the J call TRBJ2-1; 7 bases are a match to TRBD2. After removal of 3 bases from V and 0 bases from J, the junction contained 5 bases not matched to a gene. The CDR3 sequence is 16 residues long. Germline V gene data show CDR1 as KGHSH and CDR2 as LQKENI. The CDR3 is CASSPVGGFSYNEQFF. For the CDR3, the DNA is TGTGCCAGCTCACCCGTGGGAGGGTTCTCCTACAATGAGCAGTTCTTC. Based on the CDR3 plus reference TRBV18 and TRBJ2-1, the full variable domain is NAGVMQNPRHLVRRRGQEARLRCSPMKGHSHVYWYRQLPEEGLKFMVYLQKENIIDESGMPKERFSAEFPKEGPSILRIQQVVRGDSAAYFCASSPVGGFSYNEQFFGPGTRLTVL.

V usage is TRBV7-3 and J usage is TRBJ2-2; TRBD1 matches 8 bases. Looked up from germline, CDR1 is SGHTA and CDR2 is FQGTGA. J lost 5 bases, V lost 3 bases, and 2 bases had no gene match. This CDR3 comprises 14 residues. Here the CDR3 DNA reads TGTGCCAGCAGCTTGGGACAGGCGACCGGGGAGCTGTTTTTT. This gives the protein CASSLGQATGELFF.

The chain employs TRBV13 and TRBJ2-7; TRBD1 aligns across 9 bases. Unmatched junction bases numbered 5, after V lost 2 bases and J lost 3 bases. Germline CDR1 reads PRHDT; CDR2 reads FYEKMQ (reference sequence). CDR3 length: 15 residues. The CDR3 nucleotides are TGTGCCAGCAGCTTACCGACAGGGGGGAACTACGAGCAGTACTTC. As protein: CASSLPTGGNYEQYF.

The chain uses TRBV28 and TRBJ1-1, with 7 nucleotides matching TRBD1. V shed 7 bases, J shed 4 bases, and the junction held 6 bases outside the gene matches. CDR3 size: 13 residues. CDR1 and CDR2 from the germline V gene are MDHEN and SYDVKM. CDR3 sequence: CASTKGAGTEAFF. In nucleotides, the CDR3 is TGTGCCAGCACCAAGGGGGCAGGCACTGAAGCTTTCTTT.

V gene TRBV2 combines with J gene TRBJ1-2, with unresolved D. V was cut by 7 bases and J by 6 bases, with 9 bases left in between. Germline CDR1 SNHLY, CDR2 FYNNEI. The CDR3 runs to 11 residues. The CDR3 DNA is TGTGCCAGCATTGGGGAGGATGGCTACACCTTC. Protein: CASIGEDGYTF.

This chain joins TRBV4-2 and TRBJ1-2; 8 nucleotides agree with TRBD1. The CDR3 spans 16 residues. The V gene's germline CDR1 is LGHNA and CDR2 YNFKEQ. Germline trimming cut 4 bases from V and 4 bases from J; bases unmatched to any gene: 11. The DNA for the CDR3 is TGTGCCAGCAGCCCCGGACAGGGTGGGCTCCCCTATGGCTACACCTTC. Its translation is CASSPGQGGLPYGYTF.

The CDR3 sequence is CASSYSKELSNQPQHF. CDR3 nucleotides: TGTGCCAGCAGTTACTCCAAGGAGTTAAGCAATCAGCCCCAGCATTTT. V gene TRBV6-6 combines with J gene TRBJ1-5; D uncertain. Germline V gives CDR1 MNHNY, CDR2 SVGAGI (reference sequence). The V and J ends lost 0 bases and 1 base respectively, with 10 bases between them. CDR3 size: 16 residues.

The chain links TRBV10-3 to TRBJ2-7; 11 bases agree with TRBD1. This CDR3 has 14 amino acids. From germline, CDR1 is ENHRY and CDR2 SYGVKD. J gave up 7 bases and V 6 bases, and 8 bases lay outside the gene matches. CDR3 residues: CAIRDGQGAEEQYF. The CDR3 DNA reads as TGTGCCATCAGGGACGGACAGGGGGCTGAGGAGCAGTACTTC.

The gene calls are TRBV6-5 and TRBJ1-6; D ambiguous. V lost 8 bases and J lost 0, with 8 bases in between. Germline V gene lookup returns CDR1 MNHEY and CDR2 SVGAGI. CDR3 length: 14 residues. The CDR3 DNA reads TGTGCCAGCGCGGAATTCTCCTATAATTCACCCCTCCACTTT. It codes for CASAEFSYNSPLHF.

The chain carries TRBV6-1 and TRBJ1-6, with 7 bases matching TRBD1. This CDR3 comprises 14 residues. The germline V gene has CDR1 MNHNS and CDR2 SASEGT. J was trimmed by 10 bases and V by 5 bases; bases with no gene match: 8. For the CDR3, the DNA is TGTGCCAGCAGTAAAGACAGGGATCTCTCACCCCTCCACTTT. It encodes CASSKDRDLSPLHF.

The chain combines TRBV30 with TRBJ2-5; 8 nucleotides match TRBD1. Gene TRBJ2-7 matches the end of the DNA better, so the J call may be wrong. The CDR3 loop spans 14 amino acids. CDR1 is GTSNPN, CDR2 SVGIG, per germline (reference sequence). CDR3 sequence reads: CAWGRGQVSYEQYF. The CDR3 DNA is TGTGCCTGGGGCAGGGGGCAGGTCTCCTACGAGCAGTACTTC.

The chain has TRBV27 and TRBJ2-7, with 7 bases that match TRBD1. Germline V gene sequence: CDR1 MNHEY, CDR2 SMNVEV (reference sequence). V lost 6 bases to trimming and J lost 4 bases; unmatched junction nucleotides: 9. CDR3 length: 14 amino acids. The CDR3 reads CASSPTQGTYEQYF. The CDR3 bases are TGTGCCAGCAGCCCGACACAGGGGACGTACGAGCAGTACTTC.

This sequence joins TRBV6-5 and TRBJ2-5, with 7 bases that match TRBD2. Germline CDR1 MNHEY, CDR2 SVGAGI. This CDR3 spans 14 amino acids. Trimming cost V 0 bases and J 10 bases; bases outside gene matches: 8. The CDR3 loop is CASSYSGGGGNQYF. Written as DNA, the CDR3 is TGTGCCAGCAGTTACTCGGGCGGGGGAGGCAACCAGTACTTC.

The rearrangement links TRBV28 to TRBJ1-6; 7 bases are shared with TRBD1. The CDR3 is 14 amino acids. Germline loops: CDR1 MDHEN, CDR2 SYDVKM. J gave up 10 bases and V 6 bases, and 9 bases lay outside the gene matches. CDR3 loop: CASRGTGDSSPLHF. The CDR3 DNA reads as TGTGCCAGCAGGGGTACAGGGGACTCATCACCCCTCCACTTT. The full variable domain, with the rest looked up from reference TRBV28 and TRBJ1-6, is DVKVTQSSRYLVKRTGEKVFLECVQDMDHENMFWYRQDPGLGLRLIYFSYDVKMKEKGDIPEGYSVSREKKERFSLILESASTNQTSMYLCASRGTGDSSPLHFGNGTRLTVT.

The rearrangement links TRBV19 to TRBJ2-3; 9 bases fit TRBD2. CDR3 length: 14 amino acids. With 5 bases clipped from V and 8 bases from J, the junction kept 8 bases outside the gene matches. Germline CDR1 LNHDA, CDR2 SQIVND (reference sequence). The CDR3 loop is CASSGGGGAGTQYF. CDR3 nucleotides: TGTGCCAGTAGTGGGGGCGGGGGGGCCGGTACGCAGTATTTT.

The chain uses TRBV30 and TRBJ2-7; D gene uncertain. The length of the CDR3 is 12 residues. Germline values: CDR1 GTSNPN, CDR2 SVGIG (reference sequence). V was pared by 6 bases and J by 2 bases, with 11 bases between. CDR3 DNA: TGTGCCTGCGGTCCCGGTCCCTACGAGCAGTACTTC. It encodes CACGPGPYEQYF.